This T cell receptor beta chain was profiled in a study of blood T cell repertoires in COVID-19. Method: immunoSEQ multiplex PCR; TCRdb's copy keeps in-frame clones and lacks some. The table shows 34,000 or so clones, with about 80% occurring only once. This clonotype was sampled from a man at least 80 years old with acute or convalescent COVID-19. The specimen was peripheral blood.

In DNA form, the CDR3 reads TGTGCCAGCAGCTTAGGCCCAACAGGATATTCACCCCTCCACTTT. Translation: CASSLGPTGYSPLHF. The chain is built from TRBV11-2 and TRBJ1-6; the D gene is possibly TRBD1 (5 bases). The CDR3 contains 15 residues. Germline-derived CDR1 and CDR2 are SGHAT and FQNNGV. V lost 1 base, J lost 8 bases, and 12 bases lay in between. Full variable domain (outside the CDR3, taken from reference TRBV11-2 and TRBJ1-6): EAGVAQSPRYKIIEKRQSVAFWCNPISGHATLYWYQQILGQGPKLLIQFQNNGVVDDSQLPKDRFSAERLKGVDSTLKIQPAKLEDSAVYLCASSLGPTGYSPLHFGNGTRLTVT.